This record concerns one TCR beta chain sequence. This sample was taken from a study of blood T cell repertoires in COVID-19. Turning to the study itself: COVID-19 samples from acute and convalescent phases originated in the United States, Italy and Spain. Sample material is recorded as cDNA or gDNA derived from T cells, B-cell-depleted T cells, or PBMCs.

Here immunoSEQ multiplex PCR was the method, and the copy in TCRdb shows in-frame clones only, minus some. Of 200,000 to 300,000 clones listed, around 87% are singletons. Germline-derived CDR1 and CDR2 are SGHTA and FQGNSA. Trimming removed 2 bases at V and 6 bases at J, with 9 bases between. The CDR3 has 13 amino acids. V usage is TRBV7-2 and J usage is TRBJ2-3, with D perhaps TRBD1 (6 bases). This TCR came from a woman in her 70s with active or convalescent COVID-19. What was sequenced was peripheral blood. The CDR3 coding sequence is TGTGCCAGCAGCTTAAATACAGGGGATACGCAGTATTTT. This encodes CASSLNTGDTQYF. The full variable domain, rest sourced from reference TRBV7-2 and TRBJ2-3, is GAGVSQSPSNKVTEKGKDVELRCDPISGHTALYWYRQSLGQGLEFLIYFQGNSAPDKSGLPSDRFSAERTGGSVSTLTIQRTQQEDSAVYLCASSLNTGDTQYFGPGTRLTVL.